One T cell receptor (beta chain) is described in this entry. The junction does not match germline at one end; this may be a read error. The table came from immunoSEQ multiplex PCR; TCRdb's copy has only in-frame clones and leaves some out. This table has fewer than 250,000 clones, roughly nine tenths appearing once. The sample is drawn from a study of blood T cell repertoires in COVID-19. Sequencing used peripheral blood. The sequence came from a middle-aged man with acute or convalescent COVID-19.

As DNA, the CDR3 is TGCGCCAGCAGCGCAGGACTAGCGGGAGGTTCTCCCATGAACTTC. Translating gives CASSAGLAGGSPMNF. The chain couples TRBV5-1 to TRBJ2-7, with 14 positions matching TRBD2. Germline CDR1 is SGHRS and CDR2 is YFSETQ. The CDR3 spans 15 residues.